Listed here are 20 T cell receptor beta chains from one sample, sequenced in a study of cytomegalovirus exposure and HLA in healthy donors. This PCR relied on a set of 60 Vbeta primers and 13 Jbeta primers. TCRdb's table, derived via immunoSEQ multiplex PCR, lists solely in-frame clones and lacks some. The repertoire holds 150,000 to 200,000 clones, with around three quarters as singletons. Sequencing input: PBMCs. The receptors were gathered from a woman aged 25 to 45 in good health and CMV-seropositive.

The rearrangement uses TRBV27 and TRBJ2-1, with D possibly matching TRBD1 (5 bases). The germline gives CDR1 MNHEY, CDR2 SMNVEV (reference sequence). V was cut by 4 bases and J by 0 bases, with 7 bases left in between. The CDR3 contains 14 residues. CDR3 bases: TGTGCCAGCAGTTCAGACAGCTCCTACAATGAGCAGTTCTTC. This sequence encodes CASSSDSSYNEQFF.

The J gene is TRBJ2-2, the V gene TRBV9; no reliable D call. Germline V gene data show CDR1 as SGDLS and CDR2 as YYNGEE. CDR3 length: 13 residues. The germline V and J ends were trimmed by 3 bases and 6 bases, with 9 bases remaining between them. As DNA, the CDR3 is TGTGCCAGCAGCGCCCTAGAAGCCGGGGAGCTGTTTTTT. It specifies CASSALEAGELFF.

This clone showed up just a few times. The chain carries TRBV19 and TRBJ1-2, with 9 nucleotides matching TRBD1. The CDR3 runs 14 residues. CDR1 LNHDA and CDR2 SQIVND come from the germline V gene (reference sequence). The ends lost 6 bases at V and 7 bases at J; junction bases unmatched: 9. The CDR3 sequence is CASRRTGVGSGYTF. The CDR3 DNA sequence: TGTGCCAGTAGGAGGACAGGGGTGGGTAGTGGCTACACCTTC.

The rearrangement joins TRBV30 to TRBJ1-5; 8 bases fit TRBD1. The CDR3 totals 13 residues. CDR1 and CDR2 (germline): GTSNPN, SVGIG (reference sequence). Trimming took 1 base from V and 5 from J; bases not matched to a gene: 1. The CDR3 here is CAWSEDRDQPQHF. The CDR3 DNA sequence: TGTGCCTGGAGTGAGGACAGGGATCAGCCCCAGCATTTT. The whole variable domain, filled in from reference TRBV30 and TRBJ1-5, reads SQTIHQWPATLVQPVGSPLSLECTVEGTSNPNLYWYRQAAGRGLQLLFYSVGIGQISSEVPQNLSASRPQDRQFILSSKKLLLSDSGFYLCAWSEDRDQPQHFGDGTRLSIL.

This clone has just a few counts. The CDR3 protein is CASSLADYTEAFF. The CDR3 nucleotides read TGTGCCAGCAGCCTCGCAGATTACACTGAAGCTTTCTTT. The gene calls are TRBV7-2 and TRBJ1-1; D gene uncertain. V was shortened by 5 bases and J by 3 bases, with 10 bases between the two germline ends. This CDR3 is 13 amino acids long. Germline V gives CDR1 SGHTA, CDR2 FQGNSA.

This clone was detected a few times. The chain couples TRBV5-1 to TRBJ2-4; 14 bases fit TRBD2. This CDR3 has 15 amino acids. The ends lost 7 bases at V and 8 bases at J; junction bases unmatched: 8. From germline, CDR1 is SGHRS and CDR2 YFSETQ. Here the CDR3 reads CASRLGLAGVDIQYF. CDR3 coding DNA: TGCGCCAGCCGCCTGGGACTAGCGGGAGTGGACATTCAGTACTTC.

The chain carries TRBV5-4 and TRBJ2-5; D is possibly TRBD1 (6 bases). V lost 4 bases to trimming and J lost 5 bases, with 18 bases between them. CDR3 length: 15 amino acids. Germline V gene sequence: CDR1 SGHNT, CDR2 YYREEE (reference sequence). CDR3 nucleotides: TGTGCCAGCAGCCCCTCGGGACATCAAGGGGAGACCCAGTACTTC. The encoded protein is CASSPSGHQGETQYF.

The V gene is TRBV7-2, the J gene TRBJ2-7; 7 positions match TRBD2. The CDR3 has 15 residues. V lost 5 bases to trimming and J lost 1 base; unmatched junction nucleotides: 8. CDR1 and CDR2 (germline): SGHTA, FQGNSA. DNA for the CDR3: TGTGCCAGCAGCATAGGACTAGGATTATCCTACGAGCAGTACTTC. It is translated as CASSIGLGLSYEQYF.

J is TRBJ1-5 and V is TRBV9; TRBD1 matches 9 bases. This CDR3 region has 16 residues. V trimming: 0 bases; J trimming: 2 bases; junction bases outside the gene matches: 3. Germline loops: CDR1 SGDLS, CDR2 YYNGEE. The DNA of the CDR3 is TGTGCCAGCAGCGTAGGGTGGGACAGGGGCAATCAGCCCCAGCATTTT. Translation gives CASSVGWDRGNQPQHF.

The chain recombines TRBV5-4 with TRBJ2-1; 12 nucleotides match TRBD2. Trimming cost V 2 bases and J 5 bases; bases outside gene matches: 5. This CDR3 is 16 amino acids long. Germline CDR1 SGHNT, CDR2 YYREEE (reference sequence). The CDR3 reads CASSFPSGRDHNEQFF. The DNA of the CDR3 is TGTGCCAGCAGCTTCCCTAGCGGGAGGGACCACAATGAGCAGTTCTTC. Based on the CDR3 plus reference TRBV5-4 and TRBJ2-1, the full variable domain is ETGVTQSPTHLIKTRGQQVTLRCSSQSGHNTVSWYQQALGQGPQFIFQYYREEENGRGNFPPRFSGLQFPNYSSELNVNALELDDSALYLCASSFPSGRDHNEQFFGPGTRLTVL.

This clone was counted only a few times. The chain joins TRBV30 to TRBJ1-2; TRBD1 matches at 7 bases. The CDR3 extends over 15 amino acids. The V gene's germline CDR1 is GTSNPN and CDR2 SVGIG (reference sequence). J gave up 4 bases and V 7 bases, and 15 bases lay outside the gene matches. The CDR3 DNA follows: TGTGCCTTTTTCCACGGACAGGCGTACTTCTATGGCTACACCTTC. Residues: CAFFHGQAYFYGYTF.

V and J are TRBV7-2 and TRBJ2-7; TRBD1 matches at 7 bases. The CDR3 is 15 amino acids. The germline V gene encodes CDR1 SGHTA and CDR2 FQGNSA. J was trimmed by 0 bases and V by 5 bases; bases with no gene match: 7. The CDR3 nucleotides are TGTGCCAGCAGCCGAACAGGGGTAAGCTCCTACGAGCAGTACTTC. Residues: CASSRTGVSSYEQYF.

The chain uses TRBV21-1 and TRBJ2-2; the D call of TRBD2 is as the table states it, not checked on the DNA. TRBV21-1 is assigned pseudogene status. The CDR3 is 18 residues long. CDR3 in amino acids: CASSPRREREDTTGELFF. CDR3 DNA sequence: TGTGCCAGCAGCCCCCGCCGTGAACGGGAGGATACCACCGGGGAGCTGTTTTTT.

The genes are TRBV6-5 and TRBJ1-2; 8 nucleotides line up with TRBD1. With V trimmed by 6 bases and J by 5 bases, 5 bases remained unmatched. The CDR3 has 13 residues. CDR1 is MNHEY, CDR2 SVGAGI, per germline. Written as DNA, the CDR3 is TGTGCCAGCAGCAAACAGGGGGGGTATGGCTACACCTTC. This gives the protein CASSKQGGYGYTF.

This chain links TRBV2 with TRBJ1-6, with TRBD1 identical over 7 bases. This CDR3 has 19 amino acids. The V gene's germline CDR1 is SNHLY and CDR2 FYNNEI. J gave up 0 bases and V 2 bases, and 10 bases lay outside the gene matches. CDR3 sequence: CASSERRQGQSSYNSPLHF. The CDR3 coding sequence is TGTGCCAGCAGTGAAAGAAGACAGGGCCAAAGCTCCTATAATTCACCCCTCCACTTT.

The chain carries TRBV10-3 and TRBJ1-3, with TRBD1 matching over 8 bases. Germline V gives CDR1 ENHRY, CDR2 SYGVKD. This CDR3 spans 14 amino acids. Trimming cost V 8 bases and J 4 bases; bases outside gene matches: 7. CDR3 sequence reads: CAILDREVGNTIYF. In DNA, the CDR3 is TGTGCCATCCTGGACAGGGAGGTGGGAAACACCATATATTTT.

The CDR3 DNA is TGTGCCTGGAAACCCCCCGGGACATTAGTTTACGAGCAGTACTTC. Amino acids: CAWKPPGTLVYEQYF. V and J are TRBV30 and TRBJ2-5, with D perhaps TRBD1 (6 bases). The J call may be in error: the DNA end matches TRBJ2-7 better. The CDR3 spans 15 residues. Germline lookup yields CDR1 GTSNPN and CDR2 SVGIG (reference sequence).

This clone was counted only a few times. The CDR3 bases are TGTGCCACCAGCAGGGAACAGGGGGCTAATTCACCCCTCCACTTT. Protein product: CATSREQGANSPLHF. The rearrangement joins TRBV15 to TRBJ1-6; 9 nucleotides align to TRBD1. CDR1 and CDR2 (germline): LNHNV, YYDKDF (reference sequence). With 3 bases clipped from V and 6 bases from J, the junction kept 3 bases outside the gene matches. The CDR3 is 15 residues long.

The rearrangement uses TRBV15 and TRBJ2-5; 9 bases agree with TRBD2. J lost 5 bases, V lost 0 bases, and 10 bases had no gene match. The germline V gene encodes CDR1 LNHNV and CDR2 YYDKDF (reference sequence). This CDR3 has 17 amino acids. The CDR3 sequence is CATSRDVTSGLRETQYF. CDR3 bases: TGTGCCACCAGCAGAGATGTCACTAGCGGGCTTCGGGAGACCCAGTACTTC.

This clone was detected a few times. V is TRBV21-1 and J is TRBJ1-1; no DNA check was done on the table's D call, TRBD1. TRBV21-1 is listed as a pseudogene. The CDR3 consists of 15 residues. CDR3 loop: CASTLWTGRRAEAFF. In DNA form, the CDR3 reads TGTGCCAGCACCCTTTGGACAGGGAGGAGGGCTGAAGCTTTCTTT.